There are a few counts of the clone carrying this T cell receptor beta chain. Its antigen is not known. Sequencing templates came from extracted RNA that was reverse transcribed into cDNA. Profiled with immunoSEQ multiplex PCR; TCRdb holds only in-frame clones, not every one. Of 200,000 or so clones listed, 40% to 45% are singletons. These data come from a study of CD8+ T cells in alopecia areata. Findings and caveats of the study: Lesional scalp exceeded normal scalp in clonality, especially in alopecia totalis/universalis. The study found tofacitinib significantly decreased scalp clonality and expanded CD8+ clones among the top 100. With tofacitinib ongoing, many expanded lesional clones persisted in both scalp and blood.

There are 14 residues in the CDR3. Germline V gene data show CDR1 as SGHTA and CDR2 as FQGNSA. The V gene end was trimmed by 6 bases and the J gene end by 4 bases; junction bases not matched to a gene: 7. As to treatment: oral pan-JAK inhibitor, 5-10 mg twice daily. Peripheral blood and lesional scalp punch biopsies were taken from alopecia areata patients. The chain couples TRBV7-2 to TRBJ2-5, with TRBD2 matching 8 bases. Sample: CD4+ T cells sorted from blood, taken at approximately week 37, from a patient treated with tofacitinib. The sequence was collected from a human donor with alopecia areata. CDR3 DNA sequence: TGTGCCAGCAGAACAGCGGGAGCAGGAGAGACCCAGTACTTC. This encodes CASRTAGAGETQYF.